One sample yielded the 9 T cell receptor beta chains listed below, sequenced in a study of blood T cells in healthy people across ages. A second PCR of about 6 to 11 cycles used a sample-barcoded 5' primer and a J-beta primer mix. TCRdb processed the 5' RACE reads anew with MiXCR; each CDR3 protein has one entry. This sample carries around 620,000 distinct CDR3 sequences, 25% to 30% of them seen once, and the ten largest clones take around 18%. Sequencing was performed on blood. These receptors were taken from a woman aged 70-85 years in good health.

The chain joins TRBV6-6 to TRBJ2-1; 8 bases line up with TRBD2. V was clipped by 6 bases and J by 4 bases; unmatched bases: 8. Germline CDR1 reads MNHNY; CDR2 reads SVGAGI (reference sequence). The CDR3 has 15 amino acids. The CDR3 DNA follows: TGTGCCAGCAGCAAACTAGCGGCCGAATACAATGAGCAGTTCTTC. Its translation: CASSKLAAEYNEQFF.

V usage is TRBV29-1 and J usage is TRBJ1-3; TRBD1 is a possible D gene (6 bases). In germline, CDR1 is SQVTM, CDR2 ANQGSEA. The CDR3 loop spans 13 amino acids. V shed 4 bases and J shed 4 bases, with 11 bases lying between them. CDR3 in amino acids: CSVVQGAGNTIYF. CDR3 bases: TGCAGCGTTGTACAGGGCGCAGGAAACACCATATATTTT.

This clonotype showed up just a few times. An end of the junction differs from the germline gene, which may be a read error. This chain links TRBV9 with TRBJ2-2; D might be TRBD2 (5 bases). This CDR3 is built from 16 residues. Per germline, CDR1 SGDLS and CDR2 YYNGEE. DNA of the CDR3: TGTGCCAGCAGCGTAATCGGCAAATCGAACACCGGGGAGCCGTTTTTT. This codes for CASSVIGKSNTGEPFF. Variable domain in full (rest from reference TRBV9 and TRBJ2-2): DSGVTQTPKHLITATGQRVTLRCSPRSGDLSVYWYQQSLDQGLQFLIQYYNGEERAKGNILERFSAQQFPDLHSELNLSSLELGDSALYFCASSVIGKSNTGEPFFGEGSRLTVL.

There are many counts of this clonotype. The chain carries TRBV27 and TRBJ1-2; possibly TRBD1 for D (6 bases). The germline V and J ends were trimmed by 8 bases and 4 bases, with 17 bases remaining between them. The CDR3 contains 14 residues. Germline loops: CDR1 MNHEY, CDR2 SMNVEV (reference sequence). This chain's CDR3 is CASWDNNKPYGYTF. Here the CDR3 DNA reads TGTGCCAGCTGGGACAATAATAAGCCCTATGGCTACACCTTC.

This clonotype was found a few times. V usage is TRBV5-1 and J usage is TRBJ2-4; weak D call: TRBD1 (5 bases). The CDR3 contains 13 residues. Germline V gene lookup returns CDR1 SGHRS and CDR2 YFSETQ. The ends were cut back, 5 bases at V and 0 bases at J, with 6 bases in the middle. The CDR3 nucleotides read TGCGCCAGCAGAGGGGAAGCCAAAAACATTCAGTACTTC. As protein: CASRGEAKNIQYF. The full variable domain, its missing parts supplied by reference TRBV5-1 and TRBJ2-4, is KAGVTQTPRYLIKTRGQQVTLSCSPISGHRSVSWYQQTPGQGLQFLFEYFSETQRNKGNFPGRFSGRQFSNSRSEMNVSTLELGDSALYLCASRGEAKNIQYFGAGTRLSVL.

This clonotype was seen ten or more times. The gene calls are TRBV5-1 and TRBJ1-2, with 8 bases matching TRBD1. The germline gives CDR1 SGHRS, CDR2 YFSETQ. This CDR3 contains 13 residues. V shed 0 bases and J 8 bases; nucleotides not matched to a gene: 3. The CDR3 nucleotides are TGCGCCAGCAGCTTGGGACAGGGGAGCGGCTACACCTTC. It codes for CASSLGQGSGYTF.

This clonotype was picked up many times. The genes are TRBV7-9 and TRBJ2-5; D is unresolved. The CDR3 covers 13 residues. V was cut by 3 bases and J by 3 bases, with 8 bases left in between. Germline CDR1 reads SEHNR; CDR2 reads FQNEAQ (reference sequence). CDR3 bases: TGTGCCAGCAGCTTTCGGCAAAAAGAGACCCAGTACTTC. Translating it yields CASSFRQKETQYF.

This clonotype was seen a handful of times. CDR3 residues: CSAGTSGPTGELFF. The CDR3 nucleotides read TGCAGTGCCGGGACTAGCGGGCCCACCGGGGAGCTGTTTTTT. The V call is TRBV20-1, the J call TRBJ2-2; 12 positions agree with TRBD2. Losses at the gene ends were 6 bases for V and 4 bases for J; bases not matched to a gene: 3. This CDR3 region has 14 residues. The germline V gene encodes CDR1 DFQATT and CDR2 SNEGSKA (reference sequence).

The genes are TRBV28 and TRBJ1-1, with D unresolved. The CDR3 sequence is 13 residues long. With 3 bases removed from V and 1 base from J, the gap between germline ends came to 6 bases. The V gene's germline CDR1 is MDHEN and CDR2 SYDVKM. Written as DNA, the CDR3 is TGTGCCAGCAGTTTCGCCTGGAACACTGAAGCTTTCTTT. Amino acids: CASSFAWNTEAFF. Combining the CDR3 with reference TRBV28 and TRBJ1-1 gives the whole variable domain DVKVTQSSRYLVKRTGEKVFLECVQDMDHENMFWYRQDPGLGLRLIYFSYDVKMKEKGDIPEGYSVSREKKERFSLILESASTNQTSMYLCASSFAWNTEAFFGQGTRLTVV.